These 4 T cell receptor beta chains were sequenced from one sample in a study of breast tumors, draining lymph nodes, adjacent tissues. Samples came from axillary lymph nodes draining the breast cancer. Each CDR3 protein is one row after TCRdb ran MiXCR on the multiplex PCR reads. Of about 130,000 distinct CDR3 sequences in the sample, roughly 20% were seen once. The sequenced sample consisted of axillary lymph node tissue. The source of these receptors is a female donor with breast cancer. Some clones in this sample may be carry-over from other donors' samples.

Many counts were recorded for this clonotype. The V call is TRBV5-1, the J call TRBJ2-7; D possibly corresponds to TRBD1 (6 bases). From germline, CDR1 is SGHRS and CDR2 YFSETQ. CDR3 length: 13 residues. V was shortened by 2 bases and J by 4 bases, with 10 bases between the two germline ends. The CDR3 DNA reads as TGCGCCAGCAGCTTTGAAACAGGGTACGAGCAGTACTTC. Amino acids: CASSFETGYEQYF.

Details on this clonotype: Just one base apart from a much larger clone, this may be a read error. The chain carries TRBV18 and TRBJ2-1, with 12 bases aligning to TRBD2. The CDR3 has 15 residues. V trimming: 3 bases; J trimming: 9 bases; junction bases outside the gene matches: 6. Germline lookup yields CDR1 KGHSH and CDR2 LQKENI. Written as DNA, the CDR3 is TGTGCCAGCTCACCCTGGACTAGCGGGGTTACTGAGCAGTTCTTC. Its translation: CASSPWTSGVTEQFF.

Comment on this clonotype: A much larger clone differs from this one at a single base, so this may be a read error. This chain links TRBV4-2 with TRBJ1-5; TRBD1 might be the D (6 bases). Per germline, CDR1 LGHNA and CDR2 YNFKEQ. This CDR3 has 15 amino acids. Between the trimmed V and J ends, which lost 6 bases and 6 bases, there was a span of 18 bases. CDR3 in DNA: TGTGCCAGCAGTCGAAGAGGGACAAGAGGTCAGCCCCAGCATTTT. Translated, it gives CASSRRGTRGQPQHF.

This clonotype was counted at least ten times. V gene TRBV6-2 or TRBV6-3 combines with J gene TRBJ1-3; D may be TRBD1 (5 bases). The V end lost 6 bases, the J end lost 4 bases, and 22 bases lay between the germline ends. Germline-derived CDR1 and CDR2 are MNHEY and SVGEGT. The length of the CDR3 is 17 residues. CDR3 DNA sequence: TGTGCCAGCAGACAAAAAGACAGATCGTTCGAAGGAAACACCATATATTTT. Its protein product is CASRQKDRSFEGNTIYF.